These 26 T cell receptor beta chains were all obtained from the same sample, sequenced in a study of cytomegalovirus exposure and HLA in healthy donors. PCR amplification relied on 60 Vbeta primers (plus 13 Jbeta primers). The repertoire was sequenced with immunoSEQ multiplex PCR; TCRdb's copy has only in-frame clones and lacks some. Here the sample spans 90,000 to 150,000 clones, over 6.5% being singletons. Material for sequencing was PBMCs. The source of these receptors is a woman aged 35 to 49 in good health and CMV-seropositive.

This clone was seen only a few times. The gene calls are TRBV20-1 and TRBJ2-7, with D unresolved. This CDR3 has 10 residues. V lost 0 bases to trimming and J lost 10 bases, with 7 bases between them. CDR1 is DFQATT, CDR2 SNEGSKA, per germline (reference sequence). The CDR3 here is CSARDPQQYF. Here the CDR3 DNA reads TGCAGTGCTAGAGATCCACAACAGTACTTC.

This clone was recorded a few times. This chain joins TRBV5-1 and TRBJ2-2; a possible D gene is TRBD1 (7 bases). The V gene lost 4 bases and the J gene lost 1 base, with 8 bases spanning the gap. CDR3 length: 14 amino acids. Germline CDR1 SGHRS, CDR2 YFSETQ. For the CDR3, the DNA is TGCGCCAGCAGCCAGGGGGGGAACACCGGGGAGCTGTTTTTT. Amino acid sequence: CASSQGGNTGELFF.

The J gene is TRBJ2-5, the V gene TRBV5-6, with TRBD1 matching 7 bases. CDR1 and CDR2 (germline): SGHDT, YYEEEE. The CDR3 length is 18 residues. V shed 0 bases, J shed 0 bases, and the junction held 11 bases outside the gene matches. CDR3 bases: TGTGCCAGCAGCTTGGCGGGGTCAGGGGGATCGTACCAAGAGACCCAGTACTTC. It yields the protein CASSLAGSGGSYQETQYF.

The sample holds a few counts of this clone. J is TRBJ2-3 and V is TRBV29-1; 9 bases match TRBD1. There are 14 residues in the CDR3. After removal of 6 bases from V and 5 bases from J, the junction contained 9 bases not matched to a gene. Germline-derived CDR1 and CDR2 are SQVTM and ANQGSEA. CDR3 residues: CSVPGTGWQDTQYF. The CDR3 nucleotides read TGCAGCGTGCCCGGGACAGGGTGGCAAGATACGCAGTATTTT.

This clone occurred a few times. V is TRBV29-1 and J is TRBJ1-2; 11 nucleotides match TRBD1. The CDR3 extends over 14 amino acids. Germline CDR1 and CDR2: SQVTM and ANQGSEA. Unmatched junction bases numbered 8, after V lost 4 bases and J lost 7 bases. The CDR3 DNA sequence: TGCAGCGTTGTAGGACAGGGGGCAATAGGTGGCTACACCTTC. Its translation is CSVVGQGAIGGYTF.

In this sample, this clone turned up a few times. The J gene is TRBJ2-1, the V gene TRBV28; 7 nucleotides align to TRBD1. Germline assignment: CDR1 MDHEN and CDR2 SYDVKM. The J segment lost 6 bases and the V segment lost 6 bases, leaving 17 bases of the junction unmatched. The CDR3 extends over 17 amino acids. Written as DNA, the CDR3 is TGTGCCAGCAGCAAACCTTTACAGGGTAGGGGGCTCAATGAGCAGTTCTTC. Translating gives CASSKPLQGRGLNEQFF.

The chain recombines TRBV5-1 with TRBJ2-7, with 10 bases identical to TRBD2. CDR3 length: 16 residues. Germline assignment: CDR1 SGHRS and CDR2 YFSETQ. The V segment lost 0 bases and the J segment 4 bases; nucleotides outside the gene matches: 7. The chain's CDR3 is CASSLAPGLASYEQYF. The CDR3 nucleotides are TGCGCCAGCAGCTTGGCCCCGGGACTAGCGAGTTACGAGCAGTACTTC.

This clone has only a few counts. The J gene is TRBJ2-7, the V gene TRBV2; TRBD1 matches 8 bases. Germline V gene sequence: CDR1 SNHLY, CDR2 FYNNEI. The V segment lost 4 bases and the J segment 4 bases; nucleotides outside the gene matches: 6. The CDR3 has 14 residues. The CDR3, as DNA: TGTGCCAGCAGTGGGGGGACAGGCCGATACGAGCAGTACTTC. Encoded protein: CASSGGTGRYEQYF.

This clone was counted between two and nine times. The rearrangement links TRBV7-9 to TRBJ2-1; 12 nucleotides agree with TRBD2. Germline V lookup: CDR1 SEHNR, CDR2 FQNEAQ (reference sequence). V lost 4 bases, J lost 5 bases, and 9 bases stayed unmatched. This CDR3 is built from 17 residues. Written as DNA, the CDR3 is TGTGCCAGCAGCTCTAGGAAAACTAGCGGGGGGAACAATGAGCAGTTCTTC. Residues: CASSSRKTSGGNNEQFF.

V is TRBV7-9 and J is TRBJ1-1; no definite D call. From germline, CDR1 is SEHNR and CDR2 FQNEAQ (reference sequence). The CDR3 loop spans 12 amino acids. V lost 3 bases and J 4 bases, leaving 6 bases between the germline ends. The CDR3 loop is CASSFLATEAFF. CDR3 bases: TGTGCCAGCAGCTTCTTAGCCACTGAAGCTTTCTTT.

This clone was seen a handful of times. CDR3 loop: CASSFGQGGYNEQFF. The CDR3 coding sequence is TGTGCCAGCAGTTTTGGACAGGGAGGCTACAATGAGCAGTTCTTC. The chain carries TRBV27 and TRBJ2-1, with TRBD1 matching 8 bases. The germline CDR1 and CDR2 sequences are MNHEY and SMNVEV (reference sequence). V lost 3 bases and J lost 3; bases outside the gene matches: 4. CDR3 size: 15 residues.

The chain employs TRBV5-1 and TRBJ2-2, with D perhaps TRBD2 (6 bases). V was clipped by 3 bases and J by 5 bases, with 17 bases between them. Germline CDR1 SGHRS, CDR2 YFSETQ. The CDR3 sequence is 16 residues long. The CDR3 bases are TGCGCCAGCAGCTGGGGCGGACTAACGCCAACCGGGGAGCTGTTTTTT. Translation: CASSWGGLTPTGELFF.

This clone was counted a few times. This rearrangement joins TRBV2 to TRBJ1-5; 7 bases are a match to TRBD1. This CDR3 spans 15 amino acids. Trimming removed 6 bases from V and 4 bases from J; junction bases left unmatched: 9. Looked up from germline, CDR1 is SNHLY and CDR2 is FYNNEI. For the CDR3, the DNA is TGTGCCAGCAGGAAGGACAGGCTCGAGAATCAGCCCCAGCATTTT. This translates into CASRKDRLENQPQHF.

In DNA, the CDR3 is TGTGCCAGCAGCTACGACAGGGGTGAAGGGTACGAGCAGTACTTC. Translating gives CASSYDRGEGYEQYF. This chain connects TRBV11-2 to TRBJ2-7, with 8 positions matching TRBD1. Unmatched junction bases numbered 9, after V lost 4 bases and J lost 4 bases. The CDR3 is 15 residues long. Germline assignment: CDR1 SGHAT and CDR2 FQNNGV.

This rearrangement joins TRBV11-2 to TRBJ2-7; D possibly corresponds to TRBD1 (6 bases). Trimming took off 5 bases at V and 2 bases at J, with 16 bases between the two ends. The germline V gene has CDR1 SGHAT and CDR2 FQNNGV. The length of the CDR3 is 15 residues. CDR3 sequence reads: CASSPSGQGTYEQYF. The CDR3 region has the DNA TGTGCCAGCAGCCCCTCAGGGCAGGGGACCTACGAGCAGTACTTC.

The rearrangement uses TRBV5-1 and TRBJ2-2; unclear D gene. There are 12 residues in the CDR3. Trimming removed 2 bases at V and 6 bases at J, with 5 bases between. Germline V gene data show CDR1 as SGHRS and CDR2 as YFSETQ. The CDR3 loop is CASSFQSGELFF. CDR3 nucleotides: TGCGCCAGCAGCTTTCAGTCCGGGGAGCTGTTTTTT.

This clone was detected a few times. The chain links TRBV7-9 to TRBJ1-1; TRBD1 agrees at 8 bases. CDR3 length: 17 residues. V was pared by 2 bases and J by 0 bases, with 8 bases of the junction left unmatched. Germline lookup yields CDR1 SEHNR and CDR2 FQNEAQ (reference sequence). The CDR3 sequence is CASSLSPGQGMNTEAFF. CDR3 coding DNA: TGTGCCAGCAGCTTAAGCCCCGGACAGGGCATGAACACTGAAGCTTTCTTT. Full variable domain (rest looked up from reference TRBV7-9 and TRBJ1-1): DTGVSQNPRHKITKRGQNVTFRCDPISEHNRLYWYRQTLGQGPEFLTYFQNEAQLEKSRLLSDRFSAERPKGSFSTLEIQRTEQGDSAMYLCASSLSPGQGMNTEAFFGQGTRLTVV.

This clone has more than one count but fewer than ten. V and J are TRBV5-5 and TRBJ1-3; the match to TRBD1 covers 7 bases. Trimming cost V 2 bases and J 2 bases; bases outside gene matches: 1. CDR3 length equals 14 residues. The germline gives CDR1 SGHKS, CDR2 YYEKEE (reference sequence). This CDR3 is CASSFDRAGNTIYF. The CDR3 region has the DNA TGTGCCAGCAGCTTCGACAGGGCTGGAAACACCATATATTTT.

This clone was seen more than once but under ten times. The J gene is TRBJ1-2, the V gene TRBV6-1; D might be TRBD1 (5 bases). CDR1 MNHNS and CDR2 SASEGT come from the germline V gene. Trimming pared 2 bases from V and 5 bases from J, leaving 9 bases between. The length of the CDR3 is 13 residues. This CDR3 is CASSEQGKYGYTF. The CDR3 DNA follows: TGTGCCAGCAGTGAACAGGGAAAGTATGGCTACACCTTC.

In its sample, this clone was seen a few times. V usage is TRBV6-4 and J usage is TRBJ1-1; 7 nucleotides match TRBD1. The V and J ends lost 6 bases and 4 bases, in that order; junction bases with no gene match: 5. This CDR3 comprises 13 residues. Germline values: CDR1 MRHNA, CDR2 SNTAGT. CDR3 coding DNA: TGTGCCAGCAGCTACTCAGGGGGCACTGAAGCTTTCTTT. Protein: CASSYSGGTEAFF.

This clone has just a few counts. The chain recombines TRBV7-9 with TRBJ1-1, with D hard to call. Per germline, CDR1 SEHNR and CDR2 FQNEAQ (reference sequence). The CDR3 covers 14 residues. Trimming left V 5 bases short and J 1 base short, with 11 bases between. The CDR3 nucleotides read TGTGCCAGCAGCACCGACAAAACGAACACTGAAGCTTTCTTT. Amino acids: CASSTDKTNTEAFF.

The chain joins TRBV10-2 to TRBJ1-2; 7 bases agree with TRBD1. V shed 3 bases and J 8 bases; nucleotides not matched to a gene: 9. The germline gives CDR1 WSHSY, CDR2 SAAADI. The CDR3 consists of 14 residues. CDR3 sequence: CASSDLTGFGGYTF. The CDR3 DNA follows: TGCGCCAGCAGTGACCTGACAGGGTTCGGGGGCTACACCTTC.

This clone was picked up a small number of times. CDR3 loop: CASSLGWGGESTDTQYF. DNA of the CDR3: TGTGCCAGCAGCTTAGGGTGGGGGGGCGAGTCCACAGATACGCAGTATTTT. The gene calls are TRBV13 and TRBJ2-3, with D perhaps matching TRBD2 (7 bases). The CDR3 consists of 17 residues. V shed 0 bases and J shed 2 bases, with 15 bases lying between them. Germline CDR1 is PRHDT and CDR2 is FYEKMQ (reference sequence).

The sample holds a few counts of this clone. The gene calls are TRBV12-5 and TRBJ2-3, with D possibly being TRBD1 (5 bases). The length of the CDR3 is 16 residues. Deletions cut 3 bases from V and 1 base from J, with 14 bases between. Germline assignment: CDR1 LGHNT and CDR2 FRNRAP. Here the CDR3 DNA reads TGTGCTAGTGGTTTCGGGTCGACAGCCCGCACAGATACGCAGTATTTT. It is translated as CASGFGSTARTDTQYF.

The chain links TRBV7-6 to TRBJ1-5, with unresolved D. V dropped 6 bases and J dropped 2 bases, with 17 bases sitting between them. The CDR3 covers 16 residues. Germline CDR1 SGHVS, CDR2 FNYEAQ. The CDR3 region has the DNA TGTGCCAGCAGGTCTCGCGGGCGAGGGCGCAATCAGCCCCAGCATTTT. As protein: CASRSRGRGRNQPQHF.

This chain uses TRBV2 with TRBJ1-3, with 7 nucleotides matching TRBD1. CDR3 length: 17 residues. CDR1 is SNHLY, CDR2 FYNNEI, per germline. J lost 7 bases, V lost 8 bases, and 20 bases had no gene match. This CDR3 is CASSPTRDSRRGNTIYF. DNA of the CDR3: TGTGCCAGCTCCCCTACCCGGGACAGCCGGCGTGGGAACACCATATATTTT.